The 15 T cell receptor beta chains in this list originate from one sample, sequenced in a study of shared clonotypes between healthy human individuals. Assay: immunoSEQ multiplex PCR; the TCRdb copy retains only in-frame clones and omits some. The table records about 2.4 million clones, about 92% of them present only once. The sample consisted of naive CD4+ T cells sorted from blood. As to subset: CD45RA+ positively selected. The receptors come from a man aged 18 to 35 in good health.

The rearrangement joins TRBV7-2 to TRBJ2-3; TRBD2 agrees at 10 bases. The CDR3 spans 17 residues. Germline V gene sequence: CDR1 SGHTA, CDR2 FQGNSA. J was trimmed by 2 bases and V by 4 bases; bases with no gene match: 9. The DNA for the CDR3 is TGTGCCAGCAGCTCACCTAGCGGGAGTACCTACACAGATACGCAGTATTTT. The encoded protein is CASSSPSGSTYTDTQYF. The complete variable domain, with remaining parts taken from reference TRBV7-2 and TRBJ2-3, reads GAGVSQSPSNKVTEKGKDVELRCDPISGHTALYWYRQSLGQGLEFLIYFQGNSAPDKSGLPSDRFSAERTGGSVSTLTIQRTQQEDSAVYLCASSSPSGSTYTDTQYFGPGTRLTVL.

The J gene is TRBJ2-7, the V gene TRBV30; the D is unclear. Trimming removed 4 bases from V and 3 bases from J, with 10 bases in between. The CDR3 covers 12 residues. Germline CDR1 GTSNPN, CDR2 SVGIG (reference sequence). The CDR3, as DNA: TGTGCCTGGAATTTAACGGGCTACGAGCAGTACTTC. Translating gives CAWNLTGYEQYF.

The CDR3 region has the DNA TGTGCCATCAGACAGGGGTCCCCTAATGAAAAACTGTTTTTT. Translated: CAIRQGSPNEKLFF. This chain links TRBV10-3 with TRBJ1-4; 7 nucleotides line up with TRBD1. The CDR3 length is 14 residues. Germline V lookup: CDR1 ENHRY, CDR2 SYGVKD. Trimming at V came to 6 bases and at J to 3 bases, leaving 4 bases not matched to a gene.

The chain carries TRBV11-2 and TRBJ2-7; a weak D match, TRBD1 (6 bases). With 5 bases removed from V and 2 bases from J, the gap between germline ends came to 16 bases. Germline CDR1 reads SGHAT; CDR2 reads FQNNGV. The CDR3 sequence is 15 residues long. The CDR3 region is CASSVDRSETYEQYF. The CDR3 DNA reads TGTGCCAGCAGCGTTGACAGGTCCGAGACCTACGAGCAGTACTTC.

The rearrangement links TRBV2 to TRBJ1-4; D not resolved. Trimming cost V 4 bases and J 4 bases, with 13 bases left between them. Germline V gives CDR1 SNHLY, CDR2 FYNNEI. The CDR3 has 15 amino acids. CDR3 sequence reads: CASSASGGRNEKLFF. CDR3 DNA: TGTGCCAGCAGTGCTTCGGGCGGCCGTAATGAAAAACTGTTTTTT.

The chain employs TRBV5-4 and TRBJ1-2; the match to TRBD1 covers 7 bases. After removal of 2 bases from V and 5 bases from J, the junction contained 21 bases not matched to a gene. The length of the CDR3 is 19 residues. CDR1 is SGHNT and CDR2 is YYREEE in the germline V gene (reference sequence). The CDR3 DNA follows: TGTGCCAGCAGCTTTAGCGGGAGCGAAAAGTACCGGGACAGATATGGCTACACCTTC. The encoded protein is CASSFSGSEKYRDRYGYTF.

CDR3 protein: CASSRTGVVENTIYF. CDR3 DNA: TGCGCCAGCAGCAGGACGGGTGTGGTTGAAAACACCATATATTTT. The chain employs TRBV5-1 and TRBJ1-3, with no clear D. The germline V and J ends were trimmed by 4 bases and 6 bases, with 17 bases remaining between them. Germline V gives CDR1 SGHRS, CDR2 YFSETQ. The CDR3 loop spans 15 amino acids.

This chain links TRBV2 with TRBJ2-5, with a weak D call TRBD1 (6 bases). With 5 bases removed from V and 5 bases from J, the gap between germline ends came to 12 bases. There are 13 residues in the CDR3. CDR1 and CDR2 (germline): SNHLY, FYNNEI. The CDR3 bases are TGTGCCAGCAGTCGGGACACCGGGGAGACCCAGTACTTC. This codes for CASSRDTGETQYF.

The chain couples TRBV6-1 to TRBJ2-5; 11 bases are a match to TRBD2. After removal of 0 bases from V and 4 bases from J, the junction contained 4 bases not matched to a gene. CDR3 size: 16 residues. Germline lookup yields CDR1 MNHNS and CDR2 SASEGT. DNA of the CDR3: TGTGCCAGCAGTGAAGCGCTAGCGGGGGGCGGAGAGACCCAGTACTTC. Its protein is CASSEALAGGGETQYF.

The CDR3 here is CAWTLGLAPNEQFF. CDR3 bases: TGTGCCTGGACCCTAGGGCTAGCCCCCAATGAGCAGTTCTTC. V usage is TRBV30 and J usage is TRBJ2-1, with D possibly being TRBD2 (5 bases). Germline assignment: CDR1 GTSNPN and CDR2 SVGIG (reference sequence). Between the trimmed V and J ends, which lost 4 bases and 6 bases, there was a span of 16 bases. The CDR3 length is 14 residues.

The chain has TRBV5-1 and TRBJ2-7; 9 bases map to TRBD2. Germline V gene lookup returns CDR1 SGHRS and CDR2 YFSETQ. V shed 5 bases, J shed 3 bases, and the junction held 6 bases outside the gene matches. The CDR3 contains 14 residues. The CDR3 protein is CASSSGSGHYEQYF. The CDR3 DNA reads TGCGCCAGCAGTAGCGGGAGTGGCCACTACGAGCAGTACTTC.

This clone was seen a few times. The chain joins TRBV7-2 to TRBJ1-4, with a tentative D call TRBD1 (5 bases). This CDR3 has 14 amino acids. Germline loops: CDR1 SGHTA, CDR2 FQGNSA. Trimming stripped 3 bases from V and 8 bases from J, with 13 bases between. The CDR3 DNA reads as TGTGCCAGCAGCTTGGGGAGTCACAGGGAAAAACTGTTTTTT. The encoded protein is CASSLGSHREKLFF.

Turning to this clone: In the same sample, other DNA sequences code for this CDR3. This chain uses TRBV6-6 with TRBJ1-5; D is possibly TRBD1 (5 bases). This CDR3 spans 13 amino acids. V shed 0 bases and J shed 7 bases, with 7 bases lying between them. The germline V gene has CDR1 MNHNY and CDR2 SVGAGI (reference sequence). The CDR3 DNA sequence: TGTGCCAGCAGTTACTCTGGGGACCAGCCCCAGCATTTT. Translated, it gives CASSYSGDQPQHF.

The chain uses TRBV18 and TRBJ2-3; 8 nucleotides match TRBD2. V gave up 0 bases and J gave up 14 bases; unmatched junction bases: 7. Germline assignment: CDR1 KGHSH and CDR2 LQKENI. The CDR3 totals 13 residues. The CDR3 DNA follows: TGTGCCAGCTCACCACCGGTGGAGCGGGAGCCGTATTTT. Amino acids: CASSPPVEREPYF. The full variable domain, with the rest looked up from reference TRBV18 and TRBJ2-3, is NAGVMQNPRHLVRRRGQEARLRCSPMKGHSHVYWYRQLPEEGLKFMVYLQKENIIDESGMPKERFSAEFPKEGPSILRIQQVVRGDSAAYFCASSPPVEREPYFGPGTRLTVL.

The chain carries TRBV19 and TRBJ2-1; TRBD1 matches at 11 bases. Germline V gene sequence: CDR1 LNHDA, CDR2 SQIVND (reference sequence). Trimming removed 7 bases from V and 2 bases from J; junction bases left unmatched: 4. This CDR3 contains 15 residues. The CDR3 DNA reads as TGTGCCAGTACCGTGGGACAGGGGGCCTACAATGAGCAGTTCTTC. This sequence encodes CASTVGQGAYNEQFF.